Listed here is a single T cell receptor (beta chain). Its antigen is undetermined. These data originate in a study of response to subunit inactivated influenza vaccine. Findings and caveats of the study: Few new T cells, the authors suggested, are recruited by each seasonal influenza vaccination.

Germline CDR1 reads SGHDN; CDR2 reads FVKESK. V shed 6 bases and J shed 4 bases, with 12 bases lying between them. This CDR3 is built from 13 residues. TCRdb independently ran MiXCR on the RT-PCR reads; one entry per CDR3 protein. The table lists hundreds of thousands of distinct CDR3 sequences, about 17% of them singletons. Source: CD4+ T cells sorted from PBMCs, taken 23 to 25 months after vaccination. The chain has TRBV14 and TRBJ1-1; D not certain. The receptor's source is a man between 50 and 75 years old who received an inactivated influenza vaccine. CDR3 in amino acids: CASRRAEGTEAFF. In DNA form, the CDR3 reads TGTGCCAGCAGACGGGCGGAGGGCACTGAAGCTTTCTTT.